The following is a T cell receptor beta chain sequence with its context. The protocol was immunoSEQ multiplex PCR, while the TCRdb copy is restricted to in-frame clones and leaves out a portion. The profile shows tens of thousands of clones, 91% of them singletons. This record comes from a study of T cell changes during pregnancy in multiple sclerosis. The CDR3 is made up of 15 amino acids. Germline V gives CDR1 SGHVS, CDR2 FNYEAQ. V shed 6 bases and J shed 1 base, with 16 bases lying between them. The input for sequencing was CD8+ T cells from peripheral blood mononuclear cells, taken after pregnancy. This TCR was recovered from a female donor with multiple sclerosis, enrolled in a pregnancy study. The chain combines TRBV7-6 with TRBJ2-7; D is perhaps TRBD1 (6 bases). CDR3 DNA sequence: TGTGCCAGCAGTCAATCCGGGACAACTTCCTACGAGCAGTACTTC. This sequence encodes CASSQSGTTSYEQYF.